This T cell receptor beta chain was identified in a study of shared clonotypes between healthy human individuals. Findings of the study overall: The genetic and exposure-history diversity represented was limited by few donors. It was expected that sequencing depth would affect clonotype sharing among donors. Clonotypes shared by all four donors outscored non-shared clonotypes in generation probability.

Trimming took 5 bases from V and 7 from J; bases not matched to a gene: 11. The germline gives CDR1 MNHEY, CDR2 SVGAGI. The CDR3 is 14 amino acids. Concerning this clone: What it recognizes is unknown.

For every subset, genomic DNA was evenly distributed across several immunoSEQ plates. Libraries were prepared by immunoSEQ multiplex PCR; TCRdb keeps only in-frame clonotypes and omits some of them. The sample has around 2,000,000 clones, 93% seen once. Terminally differentiated effector memory CD45RA+ cells were left out of the naive CD8 fraction, which was CD45RO-negative and positively selected for CCR7. This receptor was obtained from a man aged 18 to 35 in good health. Some clones in this sample may be carry-over from other donors' samples. The chain employs TRBV6-5 and TRBJ2-7; 7 nucleotides align to TRBD1. Sample: naive CD8+ T cells from PBMCs. The CDR3 sequence is CASSPRTGGGEQYF. The CDR3, as DNA: TGTGCCAGCAGTCCCCGGACAGGTGGCGGGGAGCAGTACTTC.